The sequence of this TCR beta chain was determined in a study of control samples from healthy donors and cancer patients. Trimming removed 6 bases from V and 6 bases from J, with 13 bases in between. This CDR3 has 13 residues. CDR1 and CDR2 (germline): LGHDT, YNNKEL (reference sequence). Assay used: immunoSEQ multiplex PCR; TCRdb lists only in-frame clones, some missing. This sample has 80,000 to 100,000 clones, with about four fifths found just once. The chain has TRBV3-1 (or the pseudogene TRBV3-2) and TRBJ2-3; possibly TRBD2 for D (7 bases). This clonotype was sampled from a woman aged 25 to 45 in good health. The source material was blood. CDR3 in amino acids: CASRRGGEDTQYF. In DNA form, the CDR3 reads TGTGCCAGCAGGAGGGGGGGCGAGGATACGCAGTATTTT.